This T cell receptor beta chain was identified in a study of monozygotic twins with inflammatory bowel disease. TCRdb reprocessed the 5' RACE reads, with one entry per CDR3 protein and no DNA. This repertoire comprises about 380,000 distinct CDR3 sequences; its ten largest clones make up just over 2.5%. Regarding the study as a whole: Researchers report that IBD patients shared fewer clonotypes with others than healthy twins, especially amid disease activity.

Germline V gene lookup returns CDR1 LNHDA and CDR2 SQIVND (reference sequence). This CDR3 has 12 residues. A remark on this clonotype: The antigen is undetermined.

The sample was blood. V and J are TRBV19 and TRBJ2-1. The receptor was isolated from a human donor with ulcerative colitis or Crohn's disease, or a healthy co-twin of an affected twin (not recorded which). The CDR3 loop is CASSLDFAEQFF.